A selection of T cell receptor beta chains follows, all from one sample in a study of human T cells and chemical hapten exposure. A single record per CDR3 protein comes from TCRdb applying MiXCR to the 5' RACE reads. The sample lists about 110,000 distinct CDR3 sequences, around a fifth occurring once. The receptors come from a human donor in good health. CDR3s include the opening cysteine and the closing phenylalanine or tryptophan. Fields, in order: V gene, clone size, J gene, CDR3 protein. Not every row has a clone size; where given, it reads once, few, many or a size class.

V: TRBV19
size: NA
J: TRBJ1-5
CDR3: CASSVGANQPQHF

V: TRBV7-6
size: NA
J: TRBJ2-7
CDR3: CASSLAGTTLEQYF

V: TRBV10-3
size: few
J: TRBJ2-3
CDR3: CAISGGHPSTDTQYF

V: TRBV6-5
size: few
J: TRBJ2-7
CDR3: CASRDRDFYEQYF

V: TRBV20-1
size: NA
J: TRBJ2-3
CDR3: CSAREGAGGADTQYF

V: TRBV18
size: few
J: TRBJ2-4
CDR3: CASSLDRKDIQYF

V: TRBV5-1
size: NA
J: TRBJ2-2
CDR3: CASSLEQLTGELFF

V: TRBV11-2
size: NA
J: TRBJ2-7
CDR3: CASSFPRGQGLFYEQYF

V: TRBV21-1
size: NA
J: TRBJ1-1
CDR3: CASSKAPAPPEAFF

V: TRBV7-3
size: NA
J: TRBJ2-1
CDR3: CASSLGTSGRGNEQFF